This T cell receptor beta chain was observed in a study of T cell responses to AZD1222 COVID-19 vaccine. Study observations and caveats: The sample set comprised mostly white British donors with more females, and clonal diversity was possibly underestimated. Spike-wide coverage was observed for vaccine-associated CD4 TCRs, with dominant responses at 160-218 and 743-854. Just a handful of AZD1222 recipients were seropositive at baseline.

This clone was recorded once. Antigen specificity is unknown. TCRdb's copy holds only in-frame clones and misses some; the assay was immunoSEQ multiplex PCR. The sample shows some 100,000 clones, roughly nine tenths of them seen only once. Trimming removed 2 bases from V and 7 bases from J, with 11 bases in between. The CDR3 covers 13 residues. Germline CDR1 and CDR2: ENHRY and SYGVKD. This sample comprised peripheral blood, obtained on day 0 of AZD1222 vaccination. The rearrangement links TRBV10-3 to TRBJ2-5, with D possibly matching TRBD2 (5 bases). The origin of this receptor is an adult in good health. The CDR3 coding sequence is TGTGCCATCAGTGAGCCAGGCGGGCGGACCCAGTACTTC. Protein sequence: CAISEPGGRTQYF.